Here is one T cell receptor (beta chain) with its context. Its antigen is not identified. CDR1 is MNHEY and CDR2 is SMNVEV in the germline V gene (reference sequence). The CDR3 length is 15 residues. Trimming left V 6 bases short and J 5 bases short, with 17 bases between. The data originate from a study of graft-versus-host responses after intestinal transplantation. For the study at large: In this cohort, recipients had multivisceral, liver-intestinal, or isolated intestinal transplants. The study gave all recipients anti-thymocyte globulin induction, then tacrolimus and steroids for approximately three years.

Sequenced by immunoSEQ multiplex PCR; TCRdb stores in-frame clones only, minus some. This sample has approximately 82,000 clones, with 90% to 95% found just once. Study-wide results and caveats: Circulating GvH clones peaking coincided with falling HvG clones soon after transplant.

This TCR came from a human donor who was the organ donor for an intestinal transplant. Sample: unstimulated CD8+ T cells sorted from spleen or lymph node cells, taken before transplant. The chain carries TRBV27 and TRBJ2-1, with D tentatively TRBD2 (6 bases). The CDR3 reads CASSSALGGHNEQFF. The CDR3 DNA reads TGTGCCAGCAGCTCGGCACTGGGAGGCCACAATGAGCAGTTCTTC.